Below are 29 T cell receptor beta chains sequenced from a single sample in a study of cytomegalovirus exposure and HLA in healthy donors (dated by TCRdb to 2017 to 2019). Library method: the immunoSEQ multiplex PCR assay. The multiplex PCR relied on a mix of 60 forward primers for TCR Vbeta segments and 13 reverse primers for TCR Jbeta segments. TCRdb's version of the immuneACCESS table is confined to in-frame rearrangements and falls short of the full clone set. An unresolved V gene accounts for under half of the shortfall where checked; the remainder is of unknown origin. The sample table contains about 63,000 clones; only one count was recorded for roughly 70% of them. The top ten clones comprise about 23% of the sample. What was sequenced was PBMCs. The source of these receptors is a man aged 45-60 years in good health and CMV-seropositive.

The CDR3 sequence: CASSLFGDAGDYGYTF. The CDR3 DNA sequence: TGTGCCAGCAGCTTGTTCGGTGACGCGGGTGACTATGGCTACACCTTC. The V call is TRBV5-6, the J call TRBJ1-2; D not resolved. From germline, CDR1 is SGHDT and CDR2 YYEEEE. The ends were cut back, 1 base at V and 3 bases at J, with 16 bases in the middle. This CDR3 has 16 residues.

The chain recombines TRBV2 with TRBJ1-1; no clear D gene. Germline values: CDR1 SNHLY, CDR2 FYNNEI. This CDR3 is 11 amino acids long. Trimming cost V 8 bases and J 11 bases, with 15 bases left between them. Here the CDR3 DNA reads TGTGCCAGCTCCCGGGATCTTGTGGCTTTCTTT. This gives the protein CASSRDLVAFF.

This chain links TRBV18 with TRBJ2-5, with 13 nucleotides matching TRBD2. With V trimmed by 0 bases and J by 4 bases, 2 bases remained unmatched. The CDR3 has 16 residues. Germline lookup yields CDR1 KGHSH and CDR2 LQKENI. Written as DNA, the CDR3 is TGTGCCAGCTCACCACCGGGACTAGCGGGACCAGAGACCCAGTACTTC. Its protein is CASSPPGLAGPETQYF.

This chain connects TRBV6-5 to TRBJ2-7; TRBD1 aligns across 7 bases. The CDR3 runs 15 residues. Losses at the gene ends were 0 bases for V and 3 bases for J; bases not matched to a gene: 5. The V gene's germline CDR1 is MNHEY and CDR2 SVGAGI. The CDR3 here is CASSYSRDRVYEQYF. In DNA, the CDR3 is TGTGCCAGCAGTTACTCGAGGGACAGAGTCTACGAGCAGTACTTC.

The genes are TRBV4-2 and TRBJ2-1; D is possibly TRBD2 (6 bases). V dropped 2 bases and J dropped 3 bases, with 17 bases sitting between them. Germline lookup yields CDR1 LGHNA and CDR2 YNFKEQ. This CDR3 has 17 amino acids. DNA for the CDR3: TGTGCCAGCAGCCAACCTGGGACTTCCACCAACTACAATGAGCAGTTCTTC. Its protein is CASSQPGTSTNYNEQFF.

Here the CDR3 DNA reads TGTGCCAGCAAGGCGAGGGGGACCACAGATACGCAGTATTTT. It encodes CASKARGTTDTQYF. The chain carries TRBV5-4 and TRBJ2-3; D is possibly TRBD1 (6 bases). The CDR3 contains 14 residues. The germline V gene encodes CDR1 SGHNT and CDR2 YYREEE (reference sequence). With 6 bases removed from V and 2 bases from J, the gap between germline ends came to 13 bases.

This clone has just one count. The CDR3: CASSESEASYNEQFF. Written as DNA, the CDR3 is TGTGCCAGCTCAGAGAGTGAGGCCTCCTACAATGAGCAGTTCTTC. The rearrangement uses TRBV18 and TRBJ2-1, with D hard to call. The CDR3 runs to 15 residues. Per germline, CDR1 KGHSH and CDR2 LQKENI. Trimming removed 5 bases at V and 0 bases at J, with 11 bases between.

The CDR3 bases are TGTGCCAGCAGCTTACCGGGACAGGGGGCAGGAGGCTACACCTTC. Translated, it gives CASSLPGQGAGGYTF. This chain joins TRBV7-9 and TRBJ1-2; 12 bases agree with TRBD1. The CDR3 is made up of 15 amino acids. The V gene end was trimmed by 2 bases and the J gene end by 8 bases; junction bases not matched to a gene: 6. CDR1 is SEHNR and CDR2 is FQNEAQ in the germline V gene (reference sequence).

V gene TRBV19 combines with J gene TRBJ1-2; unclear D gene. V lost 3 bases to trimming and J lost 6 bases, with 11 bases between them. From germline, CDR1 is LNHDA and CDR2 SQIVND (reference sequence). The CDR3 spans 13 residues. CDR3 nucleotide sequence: TGTGCCAGTAGTATGGCGGGCGCGGATGGCTACACCTTC. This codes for CASSMAGADGYTF.

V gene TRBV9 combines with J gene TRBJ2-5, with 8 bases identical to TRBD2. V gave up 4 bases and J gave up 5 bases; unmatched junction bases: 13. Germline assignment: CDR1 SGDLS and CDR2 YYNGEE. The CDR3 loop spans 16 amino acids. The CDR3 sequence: CASSPRASGSMETQYF. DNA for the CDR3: TGTGCCAGCAGCCCCAGAGCGAGCGGGAGTATGGAGACCCAGTACTTC.

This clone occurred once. The CDR3 sequence is CASRRGGDKAFF. The CDR3, as DNA: TGTGCCAGCAGGCGAGGGGGCGATAAAGCTTTCTTT. V and J are TRBV28 and TRBJ1-1, with 7 nucleotides matching TRBD1. After removal of 6 bases from V and 9 bases from J, the junction contained 7 bases not matched to a gene. This CDR3 has 12 amino acids. Per the germline V gene, CDR1 is MDHEN and CDR2 is SYDVKM.

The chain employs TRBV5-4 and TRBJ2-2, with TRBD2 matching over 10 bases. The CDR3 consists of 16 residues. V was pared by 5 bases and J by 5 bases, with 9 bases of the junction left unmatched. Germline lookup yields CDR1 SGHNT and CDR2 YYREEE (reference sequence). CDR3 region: CASRELTSGLTGELFF. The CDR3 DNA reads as TGTGCCAGCAGAGAACTGACTAGCGGGTTAACCGGGGAGCTGTTTTTT. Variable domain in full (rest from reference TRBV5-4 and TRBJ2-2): ETGVTQSPTHLIKTRGQQVTLRCSSQSGHNTVSWYQQALGQGPQFIFQYYREEENGRGNFPPRFSGLQFPNYSSELNVNALELDDSALYLCASRELTSGLTGELFFGEGSRLTVL.

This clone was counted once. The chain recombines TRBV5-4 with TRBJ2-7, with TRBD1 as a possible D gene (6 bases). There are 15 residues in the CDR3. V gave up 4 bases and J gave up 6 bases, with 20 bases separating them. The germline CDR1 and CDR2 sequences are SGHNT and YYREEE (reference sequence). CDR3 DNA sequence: TGTGCCAGCAGCCCGCGTCGTGGCAGGGGTGGCGAGCAGTACTTC. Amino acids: CASSPRRGRGGEQYF.

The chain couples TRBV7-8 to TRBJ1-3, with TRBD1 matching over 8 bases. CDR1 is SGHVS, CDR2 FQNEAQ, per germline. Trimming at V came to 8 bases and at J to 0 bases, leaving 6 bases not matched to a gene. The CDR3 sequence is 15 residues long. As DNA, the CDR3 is TGTGCCAGCGAGGGGACAGGCAGCTCTGGAAACACCATATATTTT. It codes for CASEGTGSSGNTIYF.

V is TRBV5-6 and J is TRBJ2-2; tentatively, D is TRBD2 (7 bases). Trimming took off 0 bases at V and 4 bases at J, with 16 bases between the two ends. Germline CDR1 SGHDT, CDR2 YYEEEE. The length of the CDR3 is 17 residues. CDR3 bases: TGTGCCAGCAGCTTGGTGGGGGGGCTCGGTAGCACCGGGGAGCTGTTTTTT. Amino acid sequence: CASSLVGGLGSTGELFF.

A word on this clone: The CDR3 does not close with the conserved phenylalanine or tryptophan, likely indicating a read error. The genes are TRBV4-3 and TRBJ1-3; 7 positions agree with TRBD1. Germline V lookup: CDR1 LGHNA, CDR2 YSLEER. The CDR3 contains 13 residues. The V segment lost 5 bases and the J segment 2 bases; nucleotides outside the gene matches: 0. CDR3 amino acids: CASSGQAGNTIYV. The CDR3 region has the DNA TGCGCCAGCAGCGGACAGGCTGGAAACACCATATATGTT.

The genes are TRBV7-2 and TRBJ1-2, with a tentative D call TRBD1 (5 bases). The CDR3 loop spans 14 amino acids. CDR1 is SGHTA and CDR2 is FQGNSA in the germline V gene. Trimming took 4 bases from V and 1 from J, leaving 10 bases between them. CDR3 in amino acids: CASSSTAFNYGYTF. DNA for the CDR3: TGTGCCAGCAGCTCGACAGCCTTTAACTATGGCTACACCTTC. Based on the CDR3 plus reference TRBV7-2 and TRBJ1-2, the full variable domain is GAGVSQSPSNKVTEKGKDVELRCDPISGHTALYWYRQSLGQGLEFLIYFQGNSAPDKSGLPSDRFSAERTGGSVSTLTIQRTQQEDSAVYLCASSSTAFNYGYTFGSGTRLTVV.

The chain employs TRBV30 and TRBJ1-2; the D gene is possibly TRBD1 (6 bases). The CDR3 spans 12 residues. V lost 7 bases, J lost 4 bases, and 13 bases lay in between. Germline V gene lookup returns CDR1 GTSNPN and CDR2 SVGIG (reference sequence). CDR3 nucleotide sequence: TGTGCCTTTTCGGACAGCCTCTATGGCTACACCTTC. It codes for CAFSDSLYGYTF.

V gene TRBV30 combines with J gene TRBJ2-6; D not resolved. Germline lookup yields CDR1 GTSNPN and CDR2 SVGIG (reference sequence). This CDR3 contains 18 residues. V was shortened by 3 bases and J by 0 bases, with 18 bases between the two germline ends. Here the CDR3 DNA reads TGTGCCTGGAGCAGGCACAGAAATGTCGGCTCTGGGGCCAACGTCCTGACTTTC. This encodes CAWSRHRNVGSGANVLTF.

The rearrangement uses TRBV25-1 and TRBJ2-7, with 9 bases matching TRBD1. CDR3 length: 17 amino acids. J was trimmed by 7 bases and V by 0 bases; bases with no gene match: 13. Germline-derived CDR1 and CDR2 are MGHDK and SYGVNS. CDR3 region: CASSEYGGGTGLGEQYF. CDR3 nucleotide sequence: TGTGCCAGCAGTGAATATGGGGGCGGGACAGGGTTGGGTGAGCAGTACTTC.

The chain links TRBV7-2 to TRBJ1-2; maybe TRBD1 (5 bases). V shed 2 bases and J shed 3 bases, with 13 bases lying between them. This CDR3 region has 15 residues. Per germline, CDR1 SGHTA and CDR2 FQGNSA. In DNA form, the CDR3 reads TGTGCCAGCAGCTTAACTGCAGGGTTTCACTATGGCTACACCTTC. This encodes CASSLTAGFHYGYTF.

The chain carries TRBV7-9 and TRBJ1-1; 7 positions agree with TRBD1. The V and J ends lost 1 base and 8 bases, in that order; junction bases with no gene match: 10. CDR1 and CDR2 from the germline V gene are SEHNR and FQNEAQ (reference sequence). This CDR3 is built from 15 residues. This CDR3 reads CASSLVGGARLEAFF. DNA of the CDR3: TGTGCCAGCAGCTTAGTAGGGGGCGCTCGGTTGGAAGCTTTCTTT.

CDR3 protein: CASERDPHRQQYF. In nucleotides, the CDR3 is TGTGCCAGTGAGCGGGACCCACACCGTCAGCAGTACTTC. V usage is TRBV30 and J usage is TRBJ2-7, with 7 nucleotides matching TRBD2. The CDR3 totals 13 residues. Trimming at V came to 8 bases and at J to 8 bases, leaving 15 bases not matched to a gene. Germline CDR1 GTSNPN, CDR2 SVGIG (reference sequence).

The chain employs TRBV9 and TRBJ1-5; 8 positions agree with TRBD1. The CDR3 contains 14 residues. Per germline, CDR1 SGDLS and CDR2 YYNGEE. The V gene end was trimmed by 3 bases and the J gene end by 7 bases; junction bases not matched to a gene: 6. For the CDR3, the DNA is TGTGCCAGCAGCGGGACAGGGATGAGGCAGCCCCAGCATTTT. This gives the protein CASSGTGMRQPQHF.

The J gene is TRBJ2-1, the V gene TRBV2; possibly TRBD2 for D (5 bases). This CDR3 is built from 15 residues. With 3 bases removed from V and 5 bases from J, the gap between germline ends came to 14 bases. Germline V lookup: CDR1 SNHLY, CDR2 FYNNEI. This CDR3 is CASSEDFGRNNEQFF. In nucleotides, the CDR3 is TGTGCCAGCAGTGAGGACTTCGGCAGGAACAATGAGCAGTTCTTC.

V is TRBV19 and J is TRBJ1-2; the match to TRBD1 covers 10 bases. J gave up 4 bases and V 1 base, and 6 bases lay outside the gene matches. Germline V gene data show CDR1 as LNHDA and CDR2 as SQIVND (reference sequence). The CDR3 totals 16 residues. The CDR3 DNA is TGTGCCAGTAGTATAGTTTGGGACAGGGGAACCTATGGCTACACCTTC. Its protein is CASSIVWDRGTYGYTF.

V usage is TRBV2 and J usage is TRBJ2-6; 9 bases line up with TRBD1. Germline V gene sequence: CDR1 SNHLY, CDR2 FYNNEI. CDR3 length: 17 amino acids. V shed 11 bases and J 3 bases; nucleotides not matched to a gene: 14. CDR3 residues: CASYRGRGAHGANVLTF. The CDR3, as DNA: TGTGCCTCGTACAGGGGGCGCGGAGCTCATGGGGCCAACGTCCTGACTTTC.

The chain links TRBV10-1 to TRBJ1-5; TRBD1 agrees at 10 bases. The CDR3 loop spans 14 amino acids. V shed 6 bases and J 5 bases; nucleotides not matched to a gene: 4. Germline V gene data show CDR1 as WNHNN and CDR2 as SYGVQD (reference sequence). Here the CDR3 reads CASSLGTGDQPQHF. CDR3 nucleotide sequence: TGCGCCAGCAGCCTCGGGACAGGGGATCAGCCCCAGCATTTT.

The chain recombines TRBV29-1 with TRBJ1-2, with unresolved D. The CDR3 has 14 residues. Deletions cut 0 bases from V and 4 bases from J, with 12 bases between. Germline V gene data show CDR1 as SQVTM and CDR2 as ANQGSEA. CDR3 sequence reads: CSVEDSPGLYGYTF. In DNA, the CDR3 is TGCAGCGTTGAAGATAGTCCGGGTCTCTATGGCTACACCTTC.